These 7 T cell receptor beta chains came from one sample sequenced in a study of memory CD4+ T cells and cytomegalovirus serostatus (dated by TCRdb to the late 2010s). The library was produced with the immunoSEQ multiplex PCR assay. Sourced from immuneACCESS, this table was stored by TCRdb with only in-frame sequences that have V and J called. A share of the clones is absent; for the studies checked, an unresolved V gene accounts for under half, and the remainder has no known explanation. The sample table lists roughly 50,000 clones, 82% of them with a count of one. The top ten clonotypes cover about 0.51% of the sample. A FACSAria II was used to sort memory CD4+ T cells, defined as single viable CD3+CD4+CD8-CD45RO+ cells. The sample comprised memory CD4+ T cells from blood. The receptors stem from an adult in good health and CMV-seronegative. Some clones in this sample may be carry-over from other donors' samples.

This chain links TRBV18 with TRBJ2-1, with a weak D call TRBD1 (6 bases). The CDR3 totals 15 residues. Germline loops: CDR1 KGHSH, CDR2 LQKENI. The V gene lost 6 bases and the J gene lost 4 bases, with 16 bases spanning the gap. The CDR3 bases are TGTGCCAGCTCGTCTGACAGGTGGGGTTACAATGAGCAGTTCTTC. It is translated as CASSSDRWGYNEQFF.

The chain recombines TRBV18 with TRBJ2-4; TRBD2 matches 13 bases. Trimming took 1 base from V and 0 from J; bases not matched to a gene: 6. The germline V gene has CDR1 KGHSH and CDR2 LQKENI. This CDR3 region has 19 residues. The CDR3 coding sequence is TGTGCCAGCTCACCACGGACTAGCGGGAGCCGACTAGCCAAAAACATTCAGTACTTC. Its translation: CASSPRTSGSRLAKNIQYF. The variable domain in full, completed from reference TRBV18 and TRBJ2-4, reads NAGVMQNPRHLVRRRGQEARLRCSPMKGHSHVYWYRQLPEEGLKFMVYLQKENIIDESGMPKERFSAEFPKEGPSILRIQQVVRGDSAAYFCASSPRTSGSRLAKNIQYFGAGTRLSVL.

The gene calls are TRBV5-6 and TRBJ2-3, with 12 bases lining up with TRBD2. The CDR3 consists of 17 residues. Germline V gene lookup returns CDR1 SGHDT and CDR2 YYEEEE. Trimming at V came to 6 bases and at J to 5 bases, leaving 13 bases not matched to a gene. The CDR3 sequence: CASIPHPTLAGGDTQYF. In DNA, the CDR3 is TGTGCCAGCATCCCCCACCCCACACTAGCGGGAGGAGATACGCAGTATTTT. Looking up the rest from reference TRBV5-6 and TRBJ2-3 gives the full variable domain: DAGVTQSPTHLIKTRGQQVTLRCSPKSGHDTVSWYQQALGQGPQFIFQYYEEEERQRGNFPDRFSGHQFPNYSSELNVNALLLGDSALYLCASIPHPTLAGGDTQYFGPGTRLTVL.

Worth noting for this clone: One end of the junction does not line up with germline, which may come from a read error. The rearrangement uses TRBV19 and TRBJ2-2, with D possibly TRBD2 on 6 matching bases. This CDR3 comprises 16 residues. The V gene's germline CDR1 is LNHDA and CDR2 SQIVND (reference sequence). Here the CDR3 reads CASSITGARNTGELFF. DNA of the CDR3: TGTGCCAGTAGTATTACGGGAGCGCGGAACACTGGGGAGCTGTTTTTT.

The J gene is TRBJ2-4, the V gene TRBV12-5; the match to TRBD1 covers 9 bases. Germline CDR1 and CDR2: LGHNT and FRNRAP. The ends lost 3 bases at V and 3 bases at J; junction bases unmatched: 12. The CDR3 loop spans 18 amino acids. CDR3 bases: TGTGCTAGTGGTTTCCTGACCAACGACAGGGGGTTCAAAAACATTCAGTACTTC. Translation gives CASGFLTNDRGFKNIQYF.

The chain carries TRBV2 and TRBJ1-5, with a possible D match to TRBD1 (6 bases). Germline V gene data show CDR1 as SNHLY and CDR2 as FYNNEI. Deletions cut 8 bases from V and 6 bases from J, with 20 bases between. The CDR3 totals 15 residues. The CDR3 sequence: CASSSGGALGQPQHF. The CDR3 bases are TGTGCCAGCTCCTCGGGGGGGGCGCTAGGTCAGCCCCAGCATTTT.

This chain joins TRBV18 and TRBJ1-4; D gene unclear. The CDR3 is made up of 14 amino acids. The V gene's germline CDR1 is KGHSH and CDR2 LQKENI. V shed 2 bases and J shed 8 bases, with 12 bases lying between them. The CDR3: CASSPGYKPEKLFF. CDR3 nucleotides: TGTGCCAGCTCACCAGGTTACAAACCCGAAAAACTGTTTTTT. The full variable domain, its missing parts supplied by reference TRBV18 and TRBJ1-4, is NAGVMQNPRHLVRRRGQEARLRCSPMKGHSHVYWYRQLPEEGLKFMVYLQKENIIDESGMPKERFSAEFPKEGPSILRIQQVVRGDSAAYFCASSPGYKPEKLFFGSGTQLSVL.